This TCR beta chain was recorded in a study of Tregs in tolerant kidney transplant recipients. The wider study: Sorting of CD4+CD25+CD127- cells followed roughly three-day belatacept mixed lymphocyte reactions, sometimes with roughly 5-day graft donor restimulation. Antibodies separated recipient from donor cells. Study findings and constraints: Validation in larger populations is needed because few patients were studied. Biological reproducibility was not directly addressed in this study.

Trimming removed 4 bases from V and 4 bases from J, with 14 bases in between. The V gene's germline CDR1 is SGHNT and CDR2 YYREEE (reference sequence). There are 14 residues in the CDR3. A note on this clone: Its antigen is not identified.

Assay: immunoSEQ multiplex PCR; the TCRdb copy retains only in-frame clones and omits some. The sample has around 30,000 clones, 82% seen once. The V call is TRBV5-4, the J call TRBJ1-1; the D gene is possibly TRBD1 (6 bases). The TCR comes from a human donor in good health. The sequenced material came from Tregs from blood cultured with allogeneic cells. Here the CDR3 DNA reads TGTGCCAGCAGCAGGGACACATTAACCACTGAAGCTTTCTTT. Translation gives CASSRDTLTTEAFF. Full variable domain (remainder filled in from reference TRBV5-4 and TRBJ1-1): ETGVTQSPTHLIKTRGQQVTLRCSSQSGHNTVSWYQQALGQGPQFIFQYYREEENGRGNFPPRFSGLQFPNYSSELNVNALELDDSALYLCASSRDTLTTEAFFGQGTRLTVV.